This T cell receptor beta chain appears in the sequencing data of a study of cytomegalovirus exposure and HLA in healthy donors. Whole-study findings and limits: Versus the roughly 640-donor mean, an Asian-associated ancestry cluster reportedly showed fewer N-insertions in a later analysis. It was assumed in the presence/absence analyses that sequencing depth was roughly uniform across donors. In an earlier analysis, about 87% or about 30%: the productive usage of most TCR beta V segments.

Comment on this clone: The antigen remains unidentified.

The CDR3 totals 13 residues. V dropped 4 bases and J dropped 2; count of bases not matched to a gene: 2. From germline, CDR1 is ENHRY and CDR2 SYGVKD. Primers: 60 Vbeta forward and 13 Jbeta reverse. This table comes from immunoSEQ multiplex PCR, and its TCRdb copy is limited to in-frame clones, with some not included. The sample contains 65,000 to 90,000 clones, approximately 83% of which appear only once. The receptor was isolated from a man aged 40-50 years in good health and CMV-seronegative. V usage is TRBV10-3 and J usage is TRBJ2-7, with 7 bases matching TRBD1. Sequencing was carried out using PBMCs. DNA of the CDR3: TGTGCCATCAGTGGGGACAGTCCCTACGAGCAGTACTTC. Translated: CAISGDSPYEQYF.